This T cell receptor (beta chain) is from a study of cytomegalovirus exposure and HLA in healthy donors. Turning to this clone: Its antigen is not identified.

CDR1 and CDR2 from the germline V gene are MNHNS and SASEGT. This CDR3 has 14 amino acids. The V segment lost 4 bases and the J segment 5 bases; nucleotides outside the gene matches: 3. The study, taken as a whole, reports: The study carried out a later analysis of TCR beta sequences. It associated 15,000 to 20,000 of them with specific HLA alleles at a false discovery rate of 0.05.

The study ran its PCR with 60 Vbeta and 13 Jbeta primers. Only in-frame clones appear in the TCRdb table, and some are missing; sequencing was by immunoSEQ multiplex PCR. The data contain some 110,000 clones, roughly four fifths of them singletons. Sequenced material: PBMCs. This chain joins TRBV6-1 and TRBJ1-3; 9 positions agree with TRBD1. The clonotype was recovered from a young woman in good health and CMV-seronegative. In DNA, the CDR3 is TGTGCCAGCAGTGGCGGACAGGGGAGAAACACCATATATTTT. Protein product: CASSGGQGRNTIYF.